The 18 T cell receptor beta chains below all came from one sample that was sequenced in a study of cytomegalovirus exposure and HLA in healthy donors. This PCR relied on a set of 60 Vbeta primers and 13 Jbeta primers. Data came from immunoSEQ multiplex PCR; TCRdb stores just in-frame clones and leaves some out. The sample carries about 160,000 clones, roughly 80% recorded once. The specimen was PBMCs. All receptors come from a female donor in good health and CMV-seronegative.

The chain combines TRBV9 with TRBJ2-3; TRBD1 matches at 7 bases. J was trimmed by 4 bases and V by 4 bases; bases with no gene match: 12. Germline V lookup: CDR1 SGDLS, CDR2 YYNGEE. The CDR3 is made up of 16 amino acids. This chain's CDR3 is CASSLPRDSTSDTQYF. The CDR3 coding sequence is TGTGCCAGCAGCCTCCCCCGGGACAGTACTTCAGATACGCAGTATTTT.

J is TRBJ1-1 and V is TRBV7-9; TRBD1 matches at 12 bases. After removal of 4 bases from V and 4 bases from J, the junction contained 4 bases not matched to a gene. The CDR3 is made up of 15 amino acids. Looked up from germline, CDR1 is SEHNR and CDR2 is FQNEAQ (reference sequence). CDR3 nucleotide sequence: TGTGCCAGCAGCTCCATGGGACAGGGGGCCACTGAAGCTTTCTTT. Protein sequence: CASSSMGQGATEAFF.

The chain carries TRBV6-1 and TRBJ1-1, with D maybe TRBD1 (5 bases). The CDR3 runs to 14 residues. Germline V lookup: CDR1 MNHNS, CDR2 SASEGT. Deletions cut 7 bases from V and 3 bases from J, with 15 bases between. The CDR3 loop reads CASTWGLAYTEAFF. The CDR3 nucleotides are TGTGCCAGCACCTGGGGCCTGGCCTACACTGAAGCTTTCTTT.

The CDR3 loop is CASSLSLSARNYGYTF. CDR3 nucleotides: TGTGCCAGCAGCTTGAGTCTCTCCGCGAGGAACTATGGCTACACCTTC. The chain has TRBV5-8 and TRBJ1-2; D gene unclear. V was clipped by 1 base and J by 2 bases, with 15 bases between them. The CDR3 spans 16 residues. Germline V gives CDR1 SGHTS, CDR2 YDEGEE.

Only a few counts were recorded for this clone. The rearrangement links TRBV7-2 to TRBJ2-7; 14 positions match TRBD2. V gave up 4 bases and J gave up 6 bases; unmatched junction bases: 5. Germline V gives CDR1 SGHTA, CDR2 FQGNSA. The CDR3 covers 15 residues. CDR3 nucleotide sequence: TGTGCCAGCAGCTCGACTAGCGGGGGGGCCGGCGAGCAGTACTTC. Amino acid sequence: CASSSTSGGAGEQYF.

The CDR3, as DNA: TGTGCCAGTAGTATAAAGTCTGGACTGTCTAACTATGGCTACACCTTC. It encodes CASSIKSGLSNYGYTF. The gene calls are TRBV19 and TRBJ1-2; D unresolved. CDR3 length equals 16 residues. Germline CDR1 and CDR2: LNHDA and SQIVND (reference sequence). The V end was cut by 2 bases, the J end by 0 bases, with 13 bases between.

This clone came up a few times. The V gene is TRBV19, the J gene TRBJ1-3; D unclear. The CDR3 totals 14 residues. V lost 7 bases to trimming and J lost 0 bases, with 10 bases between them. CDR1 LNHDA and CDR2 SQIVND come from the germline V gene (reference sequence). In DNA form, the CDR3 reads TGTGCCAGTACGGGTTTGGTCTCTGGAAACACCATATATTTT. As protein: CASTGLVSGNTIYF. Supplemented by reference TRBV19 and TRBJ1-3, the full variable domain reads DGGITQSPKYLFRKEGQNVTLSCEQNLNHDAMYWYRQDPGQGLRLIYYSQIVNDFQKGDIAEGYSVSREKKESFPLTVTSAQKNPTAFYLCASTGLVSGNTIYFGEGSWLTVV.

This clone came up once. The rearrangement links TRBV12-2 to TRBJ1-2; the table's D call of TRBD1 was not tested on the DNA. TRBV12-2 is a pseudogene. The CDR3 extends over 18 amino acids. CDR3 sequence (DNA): TGTGCAAGTCGCGCCCTCGGGACAGGGGGAACTTCTAACTATGGCTACACCTTC. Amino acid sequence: CASRALGTGGTSNYGYTF.

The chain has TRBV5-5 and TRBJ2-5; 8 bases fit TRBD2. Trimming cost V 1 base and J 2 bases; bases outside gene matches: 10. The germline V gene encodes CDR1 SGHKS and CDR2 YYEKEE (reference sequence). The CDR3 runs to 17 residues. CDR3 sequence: CASSLLRGAPGQETQYF. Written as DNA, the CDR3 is TGTGCCAGCAGCTTGTTGCGGGGGGCGCCAGGACAAGAGACCCAGTACTTC.

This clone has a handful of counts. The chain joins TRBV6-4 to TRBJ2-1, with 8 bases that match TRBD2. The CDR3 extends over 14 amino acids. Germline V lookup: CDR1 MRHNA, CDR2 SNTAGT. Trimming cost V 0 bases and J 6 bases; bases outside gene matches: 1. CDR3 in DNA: TGTGCCAGCAGTGACTCCGGGACTAGCAATGAGCAGTTCTTC. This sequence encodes CASSDSGTSNEQFF.

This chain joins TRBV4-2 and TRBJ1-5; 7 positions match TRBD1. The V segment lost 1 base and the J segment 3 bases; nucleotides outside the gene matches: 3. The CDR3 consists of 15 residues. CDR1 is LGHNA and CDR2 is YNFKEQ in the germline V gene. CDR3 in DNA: TGTGCCAGCAGCCAAGCCGGGACAGTCAATCAGCCCCAGCATTTT. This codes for CASSQAGTVNQPQHF.

CDR3 in DNA: TGTGCCAGCAGTGAAGGGACAGCGCAAGAGACCCAGTACTTC. Protein: CASSEGTAQETQYF. The chain has TRBV6-1 and TRBJ2-5; D perhaps matches TRBD1 (6 bases). Germline CDR1 and CDR2: MNHNS and SASEGT. The CDR3 consists of 14 residues. The germline V and J ends were trimmed by 1 base and 2 bases, with 8 bases remaining between them.

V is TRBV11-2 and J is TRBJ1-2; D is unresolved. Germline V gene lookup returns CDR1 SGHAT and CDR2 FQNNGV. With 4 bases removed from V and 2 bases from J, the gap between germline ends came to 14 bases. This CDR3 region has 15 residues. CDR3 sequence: CASSSEFWENYGYTF. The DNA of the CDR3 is TGTGCCAGCAGCTCGGAATTTTGGGAGAACTATGGCTACACCTTC.

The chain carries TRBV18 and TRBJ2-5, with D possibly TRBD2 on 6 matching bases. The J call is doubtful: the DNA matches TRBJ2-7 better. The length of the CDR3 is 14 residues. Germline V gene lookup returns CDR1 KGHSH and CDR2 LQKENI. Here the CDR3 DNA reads TGTGCCAGCTCATCTACCGGGGGACGGGGCGAGCAGTACTTC. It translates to CASSSTGGRGEQYF.

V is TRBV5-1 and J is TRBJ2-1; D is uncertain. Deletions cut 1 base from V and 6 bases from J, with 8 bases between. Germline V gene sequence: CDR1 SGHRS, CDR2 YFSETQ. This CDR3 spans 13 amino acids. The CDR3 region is CASSLQVTNEQFF. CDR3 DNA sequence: TGCGCCAGCAGCTTGCAGGTTACCAATGAGCAGTTCTTC.

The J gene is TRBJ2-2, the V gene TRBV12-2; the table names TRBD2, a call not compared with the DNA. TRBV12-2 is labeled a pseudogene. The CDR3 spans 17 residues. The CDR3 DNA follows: TGTGCAAGTCGCTTGCCGACTAGCGGGGGGAACACCGGGGAGCTGTTTTTT. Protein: CASRLPTSGGNTGELFF.

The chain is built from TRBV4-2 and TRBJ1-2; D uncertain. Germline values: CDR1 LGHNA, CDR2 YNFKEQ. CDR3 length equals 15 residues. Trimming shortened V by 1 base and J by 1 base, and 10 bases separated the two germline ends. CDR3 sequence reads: CASSQVEVLNYGYTF. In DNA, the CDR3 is TGTGCCAGCAGCCAAGTCGAGGTCCTTAACTATGGCTACACCTTC.

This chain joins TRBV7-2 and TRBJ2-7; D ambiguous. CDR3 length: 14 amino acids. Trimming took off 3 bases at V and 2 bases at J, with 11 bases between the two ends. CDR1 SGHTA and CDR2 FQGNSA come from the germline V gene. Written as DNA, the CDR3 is TGTGCCAGCAGCTTGCCGGGTGGAGCCTACGAGCAGTACTTC. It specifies CASSLPGGAYEQYF.